This note documents a single TCR beta chain sequence. Unique molecular identifiers were used to barcode this TCRbeta library. One entry per CDR3 protein, called by TCRdb with MiXCR from the PCR reads. The sample has over 550,000 distinct CDR3 sequences; about 10% are singletons. The data were obtained in a study of T-cell reconstitution after alpha-beta-depleted transplantation in children. The CDR3 is 15 amino acids. J lost 4 bases, V lost 4 bases, and 9 bases had no gene match. Germline CDR1 reads SQVTM; CDR2 reads ANQGSEA. The rearrangement uses TRBV29-1 and TRBJ2-3, with 9 bases matching TRBD2. The input for sequencing was PBMCs from the stem cell graft donor, taken from the stem cell graft. This TCR was sampled from a human donor who donated a stem cell graft to a child with acute myeloid leukemia. DNA for the CDR3: TGCAGCGTTGGATCTAGCGGGATACGGTCAGATACGCAGTATTTT. Protein product: CSVGSSGIRSDTQYF.